This TCR beta chain is from a study of T cells in Graves' hyperthyroidism and ophthalmopathy. Template material for amplifying TCR beta CDR3 regions consisted of RNA transcripts. The HTBI primer set drove a first-round RT-PCR of the TCR CDR3. TCRdb reprocessed the multiplex PCR reads with MiXCR, giving one entry per CDR3 protein. Of about 270,000 distinct CDR3 sequences listed, approximately 25% are singletons. Study findings and constraints: Most clonotypes expanded in thyroid above 0.001 were likewise present in blood.

This clonotype was found many times. Its target is unknown. V was trimmed by 6 bases and J by 4 bases, leaving 21 bases between them. CDR1 is MDHEN and CDR2 is SYDVKM in the germline V gene. CDR3 length: 16 amino acids. The source material was blood. The sequence derives from a middle-aged woman with Graves' ophthalmopathy. The rearrangement links TRBV28 to TRBJ2-5; tentatively, D is TRBD1 or TRBD2 (6 bases each). The CDR3 bases are TGTGCCAGCAGCCAAATATTATCCGGGGGCCTAGAGACCCAGTACTTC. Amino acid sequence: CASSQILSGGLETQYF. The entire variable domain, with the rest obtained from reference TRBV28 and TRBJ2-5, is as follows: DVKVTQSSRYLVKRTGEKVFLECVQDMDHENMFWYRQDPGLGLRLIYFSYDVKMKEKGDIPEGYSVSREKKERFSLILESASTNQTSMYLCASSQILSGGLETQYFGPGTRLLVL.